These 13 T cell receptor beta chains originate from one sample sequenced in a study of blood T cell repertoires in COVID-19. Only in-frame clones appear in the TCRdb table, and some are missing; sequencing was by immunoSEQ multiplex PCR. The sample holds about 200,000 clones, more than 65% seen once. The sequencing input was peripheral blood. All receptors come from a woman over 75 with acute or convalescent COVID-19.

In DNA form, the CDR3 reads TGTGCCAGCAGCTTAGACGGTTTCTATCAGCCCCAGCATTTT. Translating gives CASSLDGFYQPQHF. V gene TRBV7-2 combines with J gene TRBJ1-5, with D unclear. Germline V gene lookup returns CDR1 SGHTA and CDR2 FQGNSA. Trimming pared 1 base from V and 5 bases from J, leaving 9 bases between. The CDR3 spans 14 residues.

The CDR3 sequence is CASSSLAGVYNEQFF. The CDR3 coding sequence is TGTGCCAGCAGCTCTCTAGCGGGTGTTTACAATGAGCAGTTCTTC. The V and J genes are TRBV11-3 and TRBJ2-1, with 8 bases lining up with TRBD2. This CDR3 has 15 residues. The germline gives CDR1 SGHNT, CDR2 YENEEA. J gave up 4 bases and V 4 bases, and 6 bases lay outside the gene matches.

The chain links TRBV9 to TRBJ2-4; 8 positions match TRBD1. After removal of 3 bases from V and 3 bases from J, the junction contained 8 bases not matched to a gene. The CDR3 totals 16 residues. Germline CDR1 reads SGDLS; CDR2 reads YYNGEE. The CDR3 here is CASSALQGGGKNIQYF. The CDR3 DNA reads as TGTGCCAGCAGCGCCCTACAGGGGGGTGGCAAAAACATTCAGTACTTC.

A few counts support this clone. V gene TRBV6-1 combines with J gene TRBJ2-1; the match to TRBD1 covers 9 bases. Germline-derived CDR1 and CDR2 are MNHNS and SASEGT. The CDR3 consists of 16 residues. V shed 2 bases, J shed 8 bases, and the junction held 10 bases outside the gene matches. The CDR3 nucleotides are TGTGCCAGCAGTGAAAGTGGACAGGGGAGTTTTGATGAGCAGTTCTTC. Translated: CASSESGQGSFDEQFF.

This clone was seen many times. The J gene is TRBJ2-1, the V gene TRBV27; 7 positions agree with TRBD2. J lost 8 bases, V lost 5 bases, and 6 bases had no gene match. Looked up from germline, CDR1 is MNHEY and CDR2 is SMNVEV (reference sequence). The CDR3 is 13 amino acids. The CDR3 DNA reads as TGTGCCAGCAGTCCTCGACTAGCATATGAGCAGTTCTTC. Translation: CASSPRLAYEQFF.

Note on this clone: The same CDR3 arises from other DNA sequences in this sample as well. This chain joins TRBV6-2 or TRBV6-3 and TRBJ2-1; 12 nucleotides align to TRBD2. V gave up 2 bases and J gave up 7 bases; unmatched junction bases: 9. Germline V gene sequence: CDR1 MNHEY, CDR2 SVGEGT. The CDR3 contains 17 residues. The CDR3 protein is CASSYRQLAGGSNEQFF. CDR3 in DNA: TGTGCCAGCAGTTACAGACAACTAGCGGGAGGCTCTAATGAGCAGTTCTTC.

V is TRBV11-3 and J is TRBJ2-2; TRBD1 might be the D (7 bases). The CDR3 length is 14 residues. Germline CDR1 is SGHNT and CDR2 is YENEEA. V was shortened by 8 bases and J by 6 bases, with 16 bases between the two germline ends. Here the CDR3 reads CASSQGGEAGELFF. The CDR3 DNA reads TGTGCCAGCTCGCAGGGGGGCGAAGCCGGGGAGCTGTTTTTT.

This chain links TRBV14 with TRBJ2-7; D is perhaps TRBD1 (6 bases). Between the trimmed V and J ends, which lost 2 bases and 2 bases, there was a span of 7 bases. The germline V gene encodes CDR1 SGHDN and CDR2 FVKESK. This CDR3 region has 13 residues. The CDR3 DNA sequence: TGTGCCAGCAGCCAAAACAGGGCCTACGAGCAGTACTTC. Amino acid sequence: CASSQNRAYEQYF.

J is TRBJ2-7 and V is TRBV27, with 7 bases that match TRBD1. J lost 2 bases, V lost 8 bases, and 15 bases had no gene match. The CDR3 is made up of 16 amino acids. The germline V gene has CDR1 MNHEY and CDR2 SMNVEV (reference sequence). The CDR3 sequence: CASGNDRALGTYEQYF. CDR3 nucleotide sequence: TGTGCCAGCGGGAATGACAGGGCACTGGGGACCTACGAGCAGTACTTC.

This chain connects TRBV15 to TRBJ1-2; tentatively, D is TRBD1 (6 bases). CDR1 and CDR2 (germline): LNHNV, YYDKDF (reference sequence). V lost 2 bases, J lost 2 bases, and 21 bases lay in between. This CDR3 contains 18 residues. The CDR3, as DNA: TGTGCCACCAGCAGACAACCCCTAGGTTCACAGGGAAACTATGGCTACACCTTC. Its protein product is CATSRQPLGSQGNYGYTF. The whole variable domain, filled in from reference TRBV15 and TRBJ1-2, reads DAMVIQNPRYQVTQFGKPVTLSCSQTLNHNVMYWYQQKSSQAPKLLFHYYDKDFNNEADTPDNFQSRRPNTSFCFLDIRSPGLGDTAMYLCATSRQPLGSQGNYGYTFGSGTRLTVV.

The chain combines TRBV7-9 with TRBJ1-2; D not certain. The CDR3 consists of 13 residues. Germline V lookup: CDR1 SEHNR, CDR2 FQNEAQ (reference sequence). Trimming shortened V by 5 bases and J by 4 bases, and 11 bases separated the two germline ends. CDR3 amino acids: CASSPGSRYGYTF. The CDR3 DNA sequence: TGTGCCAGCAGCCCCGGGTCTCGCTATGGCTACACCTTC.

This sequence joins TRBV5-4 and TRBJ1-2; TRBD1 matches at 7 bases. The germline V gene encodes CDR1 SGHNT and CDR2 YYREEE (reference sequence). This CDR3 comprises 16 residues. Trimming at V came to 0 bases and at J to 4 bases, leaving 9 bases not matched to a gene. The CDR3 nucleotides are TGTGCCAGCAGCTTGGTTAGCGCAGGACAGGCCTATGGCTACACCTTC. Residues: CASSLVSAGQAYGYTF. The whole variable domain, filled in from reference TRBV5-4 and TRBJ1-2, reads ETGVTQSPTHLIKTRGQQVTLRCSSQSGHNTVSWYQQALGQGPQFIFQYYREEENGRGNFPPRFSGLQFPNYSSELNVNALELDDSALYLCASSLVSAGQAYGYTFGSGTRLTVV.

This clone came up once. CDR3: CASKLLLAGGDTQYF. The CDR3 coding sequence is TGTGCCAGTAAACTCCTTCTAGCGGGAGGTGATACGCAGTATTTT. The chain recombines TRBV27 with TRBJ2-3, with 11 bases lining up with TRBD2. Germline CDR1 MNHEY, CDR2 SMNVEV (reference sequence). The J segment lost 6 bases and the V segment lost 9 bases, leaving 11 bases of the junction unmatched. This CDR3 has 15 amino acids.